These 11 T cell receptor beta chains were sequenced from one sample in a study of metastatic and nonmetastatic thyroid tumors. MiXCR reprocessed the PCR reads for TCRdb. Of 5,500 to 7,500 clones in the sample, less than 35% are singletons; the top ten hold 15% to 20%. Every patient underwent thyroid surgery untreated. The sample consisted of adjacent normal tissue. The receptors derive from a female donor with papillary thyroid cancer or a benign thyroid nodule (not recorded which). Some clones in this sample may be carry-over from other donors' samples.

The table lists this clone with a few counts. The chain recombines TRBV15 with TRBJ1-1; 9 bases map to TRBD1. From germline, CDR1 is LNHNV and CDR2 YYDKDF (reference sequence). The trim removed 5 bases at V and 1 base at J, leaving 5 bases unmatched. The CDR3 extends over 15 amino acids. CDR3 protein: CATSGRDRENTEAFF. The DNA for the CDR3 is TGTGCCACCAGCGGGAGGGACAGGGAGAACACTGAAGCTTTCTTT.

This chain connects TRBV19 to TRBJ1-1; possibly TRBD1 for D (5 bases). Trimming took off 7 bases at V and 2 bases at J, with 20 bases between the two ends. The CDR3 is 16 amino acids. Germline CDR1 is LNHDA and CDR2 is SQIVND (reference sequence). CDR3 DNA: TGTGCCAGTACCCCAGGGACGTTGGGAATCAACACTGAAGCTTTCTTT. It translates to CASTPGTLGINTEAFF.

The rearrangement joins TRBV11-2 to TRBJ2-1, with TRBD2 matching 11 bases. This CDR3 has 17 residues. After removal of 4 bases from V and 10 bases from J, the junction contained 15 bases not matched to a gene. CDR1 SGHAT and CDR2 FQNNGV come from the germline V gene. CDR3 residues: CASSSLLAGGAIHEQFF. The CDR3 DNA follows: TGTGCCAGCAGCTCTCTGTTAGCGGGAGGGGCGATTCACGAGCAGTTCTTC. Variable domain in full (rest from reference TRBV11-2 and TRBJ2-1): EAGVAQSPRYKIIEKRQSVAFWCNPISGHATLYWYQQILGQGPKLLIQFQNNGVVDDSQLPKDRFSAERLKGVDSTLKIQPAKLEDSAVYLCASSSLLAGGAIHEQFFGPGTRLTVL.

The rearrangement uses TRBV20-1 and TRBJ2-3, with TRBD1 matching over 11 bases. Germline CDR1 reads DFQATT; CDR2 reads SNEGSKA (reference sequence). The ends lost 4 bases at V and 5 bases at J; junction bases unmatched: 11. The length of the CDR3 is 16 residues. The DNA of the CDR3 is TGCAGTGCTAAACGCCTGGGACAGGGGGAGGTAGATACGCAGTATTTT. Its translation is CSAKRLGQGEVDTQYF.

This rearrangement joins TRBV4-1 to TRBJ2-1; maybe TRBD2 (5 bases). The CDR3 is 16 residues long. CDR1 is MGHRA and CDR2 is YSYEKL in the germline V gene. Trimming stripped 1 base from V and 4 bases from J, with 14 bases between. This CDR3 is CASSQAARRGYNEQFF. CDR3 nucleotide sequence: TGCGCCAGCAGCCAAGCCGCAAGACGGGGATACAATGAGCAGTTCTTC.

V usage is TRBV20-1 and J usage is TRBJ1-2; no definite D call. The CDR3 has 12 residues. Germline CDR1 reads DFQATT; CDR2 reads SNEGSKA (reference sequence). Trimming removed 7 bases at V and 3 bases at J, with 12 bases between. In DNA form, the CDR3 reads TGCAGTGGTAGCGAGAGCTACTATGGCTACACCTTC. Amino acids: CSGSESYYGYTF.

The chain carries TRBV6-1 and TRBJ1-4; the match to TRBD1 covers 7 bases. The CDR3 contains 15 residues. V shed 6 bases, J shed 7 bases, and the junction held 11 bases outside the gene matches. CDR1 and CDR2 from the germline V gene are MNHNS and SASEGT. This chain's CDR3 is CASRLTGAGGEKLFF. The CDR3 DNA reads as TGTGCCAGCAGACTTACAGGGGCTGGTGGTGAAAAACTGTTTTTT.

This clone was counted a few times. The V call is TRBV6-1, the J call TRBJ2-7, with unresolved D. The V gene lost 7 bases and the J gene lost 7 bases, with 8 bases spanning the gap. This CDR3 has 10 residues. Germline V gene sequence: CDR1 MNHNS, CDR2 SASEGT. This CDR3 is CASKDLEQYF. The CDR3 DNA reads as TGTGCCAGCAAAGACTTAGAGCAGTACTTC.

In this sample, this clone turned up a few times. The rearrangement links TRBV6-1 to TRBJ2-7; D gene ambiguous. The germline CDR1 and CDR2 sequences are MNHNS and SASEGT. This CDR3 has 14 residues. Trimming left V 1 base short and J 6 bases short, with 13 bases between. This CDR3 reads CASSEGLFMGEQYF. The CDR3 DNA reads as TGTGCCAGCAGTGAAGGGCTGTTCATGGGCGAGCAGTACTTC.

The CDR3 coding sequence is TGTGCCACCAGTGATCTGAATTACGAGCAGTACTTC. Amino acid sequence: CATSDLNYEQYF. The chain links TRBV24-1 to TRBJ2-7, with D uncertain. Trimming cost V 3 bases and J 4 bases, with 6 bases left between them. Germline values: CDR1 KGHDR, CDR2 SFDVKD. This CDR3 contains 12 residues.

The CDR3 sequence: CASSLGDKQDYGYTF. The CDR3 DNA follows: TGTGCCAGCAGCTTAGGGGACAAGCAGGACTATGGCTACACCTTC. V and J are TRBV7-2 and TRBJ1-2; D may be TRBD1 (6 bases). The CDR3 covers 15 residues. Trimming took off 1 base at V and 3 bases at J, with 12 bases between the two ends. Germline CDR1 SGHTA, CDR2 FQGNSA.